This entry features one TCR beta chain sequence. What it recognizes is unknown. The data derive from a study of T cell responses to AZD1222 COVID-19 vaccine. Study information: Samples with a second dose at about 4 or about 12 weeks were pooled together. Overall study findings and caveats: Repertoires were collected only later (after the peak T cell response had occurred). There were mostly white British donors and more females than males, and clonal diversity was possibly underestimated.

This CDR3 contains 15 residues. J gave up 2 bases and V 1 base, and 4 bases lay outside the gene matches. The V gene's germline CDR1 is SEHNR and CDR2 FQNEAQ (reference sequence). Data came from immunoSEQ multiplex PCR; TCRdb stores just in-frame clones and leaves some out. The sample yields over 100,000 clones, 88% seen once. The TCR sequence derives from an adult in good health. The source material was peripheral blood, sampled on day 0 of AZD1222 vaccination. V usage is TRBV7-9 and J usage is TRBJ1-1, with 7 bases fitting TRBD1. In nucleotides, the CDR3 is TGTGCCAGCAGCTTAGATGACAGGGATAACACTGAAGCTTTCTTT. It yields the protein CASSLDDRDNTEAFF.